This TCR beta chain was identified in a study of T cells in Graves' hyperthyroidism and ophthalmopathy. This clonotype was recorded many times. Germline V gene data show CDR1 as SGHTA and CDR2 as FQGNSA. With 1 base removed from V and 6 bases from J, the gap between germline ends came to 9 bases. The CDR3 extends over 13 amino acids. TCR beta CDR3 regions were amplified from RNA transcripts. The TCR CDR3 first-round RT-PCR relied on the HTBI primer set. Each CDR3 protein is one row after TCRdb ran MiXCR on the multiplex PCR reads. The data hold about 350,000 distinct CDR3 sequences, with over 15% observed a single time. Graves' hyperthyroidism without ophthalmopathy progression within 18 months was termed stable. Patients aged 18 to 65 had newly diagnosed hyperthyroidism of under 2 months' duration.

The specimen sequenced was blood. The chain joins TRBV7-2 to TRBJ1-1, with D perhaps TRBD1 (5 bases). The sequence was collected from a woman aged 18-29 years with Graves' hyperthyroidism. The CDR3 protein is CASSLGRGPEAFF. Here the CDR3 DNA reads TGTGCCAGCAGCTTAGGAAGGGGCCCTGAAGCTTTCTTT.